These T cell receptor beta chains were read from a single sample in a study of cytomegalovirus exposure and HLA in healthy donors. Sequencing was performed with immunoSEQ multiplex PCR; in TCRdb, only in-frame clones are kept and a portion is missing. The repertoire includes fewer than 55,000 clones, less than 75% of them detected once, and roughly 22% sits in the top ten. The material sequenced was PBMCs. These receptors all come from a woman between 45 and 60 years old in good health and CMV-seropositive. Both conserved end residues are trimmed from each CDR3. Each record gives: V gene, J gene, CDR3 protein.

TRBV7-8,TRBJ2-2,ASSSRRLVGTGELF
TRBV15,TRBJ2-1,ATSNQTAYNEQF
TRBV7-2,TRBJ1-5,ASSTGGNQPQH
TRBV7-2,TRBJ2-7,ASSLGGGEQY
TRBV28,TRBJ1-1,ASSYMGAIKAF
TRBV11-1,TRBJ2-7,ASSSGTGPGD
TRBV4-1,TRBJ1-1,ASSHPPNRGNTEAF
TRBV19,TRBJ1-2,ASSLRDYYGYT
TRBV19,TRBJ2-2,ARTWGGGFTGELF
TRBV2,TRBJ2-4,ASSHRGAKNIQY
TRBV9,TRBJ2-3,ASSPQQGPSTDTQY
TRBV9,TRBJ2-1,ASSGGEGGYNEQF
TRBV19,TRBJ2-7,ASWGGGTYEQY
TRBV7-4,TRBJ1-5,ASSSRTGLINQPQH
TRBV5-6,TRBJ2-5,ASSLAGGQETQY
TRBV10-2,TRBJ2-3,ASSDAGGDTQY
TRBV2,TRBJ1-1,ASSNDRGSYTEAF
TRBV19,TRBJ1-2,ASRTGRSGYT
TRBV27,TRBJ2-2,ASLPGLGGGSGELF
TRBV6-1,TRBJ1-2,ASRRTVDGYT
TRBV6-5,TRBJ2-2,ATRVEARTGELF
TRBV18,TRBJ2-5,ASSPRRTSGETQY
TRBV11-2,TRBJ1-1,ASTPHWGATEAF
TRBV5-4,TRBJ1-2,ASSSDIGYYGYT
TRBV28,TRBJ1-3,ASFQGGSGNTIY
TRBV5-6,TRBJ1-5,ASSLGGYSNQPQH
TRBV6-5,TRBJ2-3,ASSYPGTDTQY
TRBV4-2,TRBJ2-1,ASSQDTRREQF
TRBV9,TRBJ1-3,ASSARDRGNTIY
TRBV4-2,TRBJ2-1,ASSQGFGSYNEQF
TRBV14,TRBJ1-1,ASSQVPGTPNTEAF
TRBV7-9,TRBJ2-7,ASSGRAYEQY
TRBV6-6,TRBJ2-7,ASSTTSNLREQY
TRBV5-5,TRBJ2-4,ASSLAAAGSH
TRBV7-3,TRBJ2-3,ASSRTDLAGSRDTQY
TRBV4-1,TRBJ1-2,ASSHGQSYGYT
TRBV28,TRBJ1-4,ASRSLPATNEKLF
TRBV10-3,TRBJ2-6,AISESAVTGANVLT
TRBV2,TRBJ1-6,ANHQSGNSPLH
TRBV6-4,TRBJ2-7,ASRVGGEREQY
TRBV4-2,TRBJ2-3,ASSQGEGTQY
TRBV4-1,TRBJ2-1,ASSQDRAGSDNEQF
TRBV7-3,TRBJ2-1,ASSPRTGGGVNEQF
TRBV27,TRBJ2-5,ASSDARLGETQY
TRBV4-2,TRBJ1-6,ASSQARTVRNSPLH
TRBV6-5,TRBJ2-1,ASSLRDRGYNEQF
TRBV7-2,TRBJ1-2,ASSLSVYGYT
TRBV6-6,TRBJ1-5,ASSQRQGSNQPQH
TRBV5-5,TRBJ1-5,ASSLLSRGGSQPQH
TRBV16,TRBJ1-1,ASSPRDRSNTEAF
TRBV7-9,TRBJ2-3,ASITNGGLAGDPQY
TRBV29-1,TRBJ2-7,SVEDRDYEQY
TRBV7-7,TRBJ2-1,ASSLVDSGGGEQF
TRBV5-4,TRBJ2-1,ASSLMAGGPVSNEQF
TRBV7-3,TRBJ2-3,ASSAGTFDSTDTQY
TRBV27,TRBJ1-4,ASSSDRVAEKLF
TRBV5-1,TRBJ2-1,ASSLDGGRAYNEQF
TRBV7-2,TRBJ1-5,ASSLSANQPQH
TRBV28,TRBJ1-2,ASSPRGISYYGYT
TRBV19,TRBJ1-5,ASSVLTGASKSAQH